This T cell receptor (beta chain) was observed in a study of chemoradiotherapy in HPV16-positive cancers. Overall study: Functional T-cell assays on a couple of HPV16-positive patients' cells defined candidate HPV-specific clones and common TCR motifs. Study-wide points: Non-HPV-specific T cells did not expand in tumors during treatment, whereas candidate HPV-specific clones and E7-related motifs did. Only two HPV16-positive patients supplied the functional HPV-specificity definition.

Over chemoradiotherapy, repertoires were sampled more than once. Clones were read by immunoSEQ multiplex PCR, and TCRdb kept only the in-frame ones, dropping some. Of 20,000 to 25,000 clones in the sample, around 86% are singletons; the top ten hold 3.5% to 6%. With regard to this clone: The antigen remains unidentified.

V dropped 3 bases and J dropped 8 bases, with 12 bases sitting between them. CDR1 and CDR2 (germline): SGDLS, YYNGEE. This CDR3 region has 13 residues. This chain links TRBV9 with TRBJ2-1, with unresolved D. The specimen was blood, collected from a patient who underwent chemoradiotherapy. This TCR was sampled from a human donor with HPV-associated anogenital cancer. The CDR3 protein is CASSADFPHEQFF. In DNA form, the CDR3 reads TGTGCCAGCAGCGCCGACTTCCCCCATGAGCAGTTCTTC.